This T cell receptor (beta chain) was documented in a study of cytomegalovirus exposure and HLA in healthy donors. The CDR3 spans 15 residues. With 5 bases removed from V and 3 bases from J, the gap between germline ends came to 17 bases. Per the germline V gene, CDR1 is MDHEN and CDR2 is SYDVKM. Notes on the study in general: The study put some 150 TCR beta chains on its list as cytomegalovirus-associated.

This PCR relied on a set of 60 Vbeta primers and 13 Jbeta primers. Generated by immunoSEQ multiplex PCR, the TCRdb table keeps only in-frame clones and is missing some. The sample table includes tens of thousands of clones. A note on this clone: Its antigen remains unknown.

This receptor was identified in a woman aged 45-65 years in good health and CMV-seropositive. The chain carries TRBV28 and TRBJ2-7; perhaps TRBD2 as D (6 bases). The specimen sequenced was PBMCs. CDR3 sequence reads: CASSPVAGRDYEQYF. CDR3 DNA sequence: TGTGCCAGCAGTCCGGTGGCGGGACGGGACTACGAGCAGTACTTC. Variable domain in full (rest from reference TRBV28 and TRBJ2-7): DVKVTQSSRYLVKRTGEKVFLECVQDMDHENMFWYRQDPGLGLRLIYFSYDVKMKEKGDIPEGYSVSREKKERFSLILESASTNQTSMYLCASSPVAGRDYEQYFGPGTRLTVT.